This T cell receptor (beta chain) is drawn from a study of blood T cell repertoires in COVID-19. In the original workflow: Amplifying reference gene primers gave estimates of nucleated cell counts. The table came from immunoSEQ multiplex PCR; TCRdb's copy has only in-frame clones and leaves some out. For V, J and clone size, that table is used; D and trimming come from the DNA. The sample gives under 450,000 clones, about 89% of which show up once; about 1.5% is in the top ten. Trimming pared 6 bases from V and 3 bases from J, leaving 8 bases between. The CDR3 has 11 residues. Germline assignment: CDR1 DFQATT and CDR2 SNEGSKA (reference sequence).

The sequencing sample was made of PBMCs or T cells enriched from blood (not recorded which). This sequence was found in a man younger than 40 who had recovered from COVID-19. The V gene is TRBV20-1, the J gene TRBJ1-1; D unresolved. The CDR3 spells CSASDYTEAFF. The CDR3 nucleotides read TGCAGTGCCAGCGATTACACTGAAGCTTTCTTT.